This entry lists 14 T cell receptor beta chains sequenced from one sample in a study of T-cell memory formation after mild COVID-19. TCRdb re-analysed the 5' RACE reads in MiXCR, keeping a single row per CDR3 protein. The table has a few hundred thousand distinct CDR3 sequences, around an eighth seen once. The material sequenced was PBMCs or a T cell subset sorted from them (not recorded which). The receptors come from a man aged 18 to 29 who had mild COVID-19 (a few samples of this study predate the infection). Cell type and time point are not known.

The chain carries TRBV7-2 and TRBJ2-7; no reliable D call. This CDR3 is built from 12 residues. V lost 1 base to trimming and J lost 6 bases, with 7 bases between them. Germline V gene sequence: CDR1 SGHTA, CDR2 FQGNSA. The CDR3 sequence: CASSLGGSEQYF. The CDR3 nucleotides read TGTGCCAGCAGCTTAGGGGGTAGCGAGCAGTACTTC. Supplemented by reference TRBV7-2 and TRBJ2-7, the full variable domain reads GAGVSQSPSNKVTEKGKDVELRCDPISGHTALYWYRQSLGQGLEFLIYFQGNSAPDKSGLPSDRFSAERTGGSVSTLTIQRTQQEDSAVYLCASSLGGSEQYFGPGTRLTVT.

The chain links TRBV11-2 to TRBJ1-4; perhaps TRBD1 as D (5 bases). V lost 5 bases and J 12 bases, leaving 22 bases between the germline ends. The CDR3 consists of 15 residues. CDR1 and CDR2 (germline): SGHAT, FQNNGV. CDR3 protein: CASSIRRGYRKELFF. Here the CDR3 DNA reads TGTGCCAGCAGCATCCGGAGGGGCTACAGGAAAGAACTGTTTTTT.

Only a few counts were recorded for this clonotype. V gene TRBV5-1 combines with J gene TRBJ2-1, with D possibly TRBD1 on 6 matching bases. CDR3 length: 14 amino acids. Germline V gene lookup returns CDR1 SGHRS and CDR2 YFSETQ. The ends were cut back, 0 bases at V and 6 bases at J, with 10 bases in the middle. CDR3 loop: CASSLVGGRNEQFF. DNA of the CDR3: TGCGCCAGCAGCTTGGTAGGGGGACGCAATGAGCAGTTCTTC.

This clonotype showed up just a few times. V is TRBV7-6 and J is TRBJ2-2; weak D call: TRBD2 (5 bases). Germline V lookup: CDR1 SGHVS, CDR2 FNYEAQ. Trimming took off 5 bases at V and 7 bases at J, with 17 bases between the two ends. This CDR3 is 15 amino acids long. The CDR3 protein is CASSQLLDIDGELFF. CDR3 coding DNA: TGTGCCAGCAGCCAACTACTAGACATCGACGGGGAGCTGTTTTTT.

The chain links TRBV30 to TRBJ2-7, with 8 bases that match TRBD2. This CDR3 contains 15 residues. Unmatched junction bases numbered 7, after V lost 1 base and J lost 2 bases. Per germline, CDR1 GTSNPN and CDR2 SVGIG (reference sequence). In nucleotides, the CDR3 is TGTGCCTGGAGTGCCCCTCACGGGGGGGCCTACGAGCAGTACTTC. Protein: CAWSAPHGGAYEQYF.

The chain links TRBV23-1 to TRBJ2-2, with D unclear. TRBV23-1 is an open reading frame whose function is uncertain. The CDR3 totals 20 residues. The ends were cut back, 0 bases at V and 0 bases at J, with 20 bases in the middle. The CDR3 coding sequence is TGCGCCAGCAGTCAATCAATTCCCAACCCGGTCGCCGCGAACACCGGGGAGCTGTTTTTT. As protein: CASSQSIPNPVAANTGELFF.

This clonotype was recorded at least ten times. J is TRBJ1-1 and V is TRBV2; D unclear. Germline CDR1 SNHLY, CDR2 FYNNEI. Trimming pared 2 bases from V and 7 bases from J, leaving 5 bases between. CDR3 length: 11 residues. The CDR3 here is CASSERGEAFF. The CDR3 DNA follows: TGTGCCAGCAGTGAACGGGGTGAAGCTTTCTTT.

This clonotype was seen once. V is TRBV6-5 and J is TRBJ2-7; D unresolved. Per the germline V gene, CDR1 is MNHEY and CDR2 is SVGAGI. V was shortened by 2 bases and J by 5 bases, with 10 bases between the two germline ends. The CDR3 is 13 residues long. CDR3 sequence (DNA): TGTGCCAGCAGTTACAGGGCCGAGGACGAGCAGTACTTC. Translation gives CASSYRAEDEQYF.

This clonotype was seen at least ten times. The rearrangement links TRBV5-6 to TRBJ2-5, with D possibly TRBD1 on 6 matching bases. The CDR3 runs to 13 residues. Per germline, CDR1 SGHDT and CDR2 YYEEEE. Between the trimmed V and J ends, which lost 4 bases and 5 bases, there was a span of 12 bases. CDR3: CASSTGQRETQYF. Written as DNA, the CDR3 is TGTGCCAGCAGCACAGGACAGCGGGAGACCCAGTACTTC.

This clonotype was seen only a few times. The rearrangement uses TRBV3-1 and TRBJ2-1, with D tentatively TRBD2 (5 bases). CDR1 is LGHDT and CDR2 is YNNKEL in the germline V gene (reference sequence). V was cut by 5 bases and J by 2 bases, with 7 bases left in between. The CDR3 extends over 13 amino acids. CDR3 protein: CASSFGAYNEQFF. Here the CDR3 DNA reads TGTGCCAGCAGCTTCGGGGCCTACAATGAGCAGTTCTTC.

This chain connects TRBV20-1 to TRBJ2-5; D is possibly TRBD1 (6 bases). The CDR3 covers 12 residues. Per germline, CDR1 DFQATT and CDR2 SNEGSKA (reference sequence). The germline V and J ends were trimmed by 7 bases and 2 bases, with 11 bases remaining between them. CDR3: CSGSDRQETQYF. DNA for the CDR3: TGCAGTGGTTCCGACAGGCAAGAGACCCAGTACTTC.

This sequence joins TRBV29-1 and TRBJ1-5; possible D gene TRBD1, 6 bases. Germline lookup yields CDR1 SQVTM and CDR2 ANQGSEA. The V end was cut by 6 bases, the J end by 2 bases, with 17 bases between. This CDR3 has 15 residues. CDR3 amino acids: CSVSQGLLGNQPQHF. DNA of the CDR3: TGCAGCGTATCACAGGGACTTTTAGGCAATCAGCCCCAGCATTTT.

This clonotype was seen a few times. The V call is TRBV11-2, the J call TRBJ2-2; D remains unclear. Trimming stripped 2 bases from V and 0 bases from J, with 7 bases between. The V gene's germline CDR1 is SGHAT and CDR2 FQNNGV. This CDR3 comprises 15 residues. DNA for the CDR3: TGTGCCAGCAGCTTACAGAACTCGAACACCGGGGAGCTGTTTTTT. Its protein is CASSLQNSNTGELFF.

This clonotype showed up just a few times. This chain connects TRBV11-2 to TRBJ2-5, with 7 nucleotides matching TRBD2. V was pared by 5 bases and J by 4 bases, with 10 bases of the junction left unmatched. The CDR3 covers 15 residues. The germline gives CDR1 SGHAT, CDR2 FQNNGV. The CDR3 loop reads CASSRLGRGGETQYF. The CDR3 DNA is TGTGCCAGCAGCCGGTTAGGGAGGGGAGGAGAGACCCAGTACTTC.